This T cell receptor (beta chain) was retrieved from a study of regulatory T cells in long-lasting Graves disease. According to the study, TCR beta libraries were built with iRepertoire HTBI primers and CDR3-region Arm-PCR. Each CDR3 protein gets one entry after TCRdb re-called the multiplex PCR reads with MiXCR. The profile shows a few hundred thousand distinct CDR3 sequences, around 18% of them singletons. The CDR3 covers 16 residues. Trimming removed 4 bases from V and 0 bases from J; junction bases left unmatched: 5. Germline V gene data show CDR1 as SGHRS and CDR2 as YFSETQ. Broader study findings: Having few samples may have compromised the accuracy.

Time point specified: newly diagnosed GD, antithyroid drugs for less than 3 months. PBMCs provided the RNA from which the TCR library was made. A remark on this clonotype: The antigen is undetermined.

These same data were also listed under a study on T cells in Graves' hyperthyroidism and ophthalmopathy. This second study notes: Lactation, pregnancy, other autoimmune disease or uncontrolled infection led to exclusion of patients.

The source was peripheral blood mononuclear cells (PBMCs), collected at new diagnosis, from a patient treated with antithyroid drugs. The receptor was isolated from a woman aged 25 to 39 with Graves disease. The chain carries TRBV5-1 and TRBJ2-1, with 9 bases matching TRBD1. Here the CDR3 reads CASSKGDRVSYNEQFF. The CDR3 DNA reads TGCGCCAGCAGCAAAGGGGACAGGGTCTCCTACAATGAGCAGTTCTTC.